These T cell receptor beta chains were read from a single sample in a study of T cells in tuberculosis. Sequencing was performed with immunoSEQ multiplex PCR; in TCRdb, only in-frame clones are kept and a portion is missing. The sample gives 30,000 to 35,000 clones, approximately 90% of which show up once; 2% to 2.5% is in the top ten. The sequencing sample was made of PBMCs. The receptors were sampled from a donor aged 10 to 29 with latent tuberculosis or without tuberculosis infection. Both conserved end residues are part of each CDR3. The order of the fields is V gene, D gene, J gene, clone size, CDR3 protein, CDR3 DNA. A D gene is named only where the DNA matches it firmly. Only some rows state a clone size, as once, few, many or a class for expanded clones.

TRBV5-4	.	TRBJ1-1	.	CASSVTGWAPGTEAFF	TGTGCCAGCAGCGTGACGGGGTGGGCCCCGGGGACTGAAGCTTTCTTT
TRBV6-5	TRBD1	TRBJ2-7	once	CASSRGQGFSYEQYF	TGTGCCAGCAGTAGGGGACAGGGCTTCTCCTACGAGCAGTACTTC
TRBV7-3	TRBD2	TRBJ2-7	.	CASSLTGLADLEQYF	TGTGCCAGCAGCTTAACCGGACTAGCGGATTTGGAGCAGTACTTC
TRBV29-1	TRBD2	TRBJ2-1	.	CSGGTSGNEQFF	TGCAGCGGTGGGACTAGCGGTAATGAGCAGTTCTTC
TRBV30	.	TRBJ1-3	.	CAWSVERRNTIYF	TGTGCCTGGAGTGTAGAGAGGAGAAACACCATATATTTT
TRBV5-4	.	TRBJ2-5	.	CASSKTSSGETQYF	TGTGCCAGCAGCAAGACTAGTTCGGGAGAGACCCAGTACTTC
TRBV28	.	TRBJ2-3	.	CATLGGGADTQYF	TGTGCCACCCTAGGGGGGGGCGCAGATACGCAGTATTTT
TRBV5-3	.	TRBJ2-1	.	CARSLAGSGMYNEQFF	TGTGCCAGAAGCCTGGCCGGGAGCGGCATGTACAATGAGCAGTTCTTC
TRBV6-1	.	TRBJ2-7	.	CASSDFGSSYEQYF	TGTGCCAGCAGTGATTTTGGCAGCTCCTACGAGCAGTACTTC
TRBV28	.	TRBJ2-7	.	CASSSRGTPGEQYF	TGTGCCAGCAGTTCCCGGGGGACCCCGGGGGAGCAGTACTTC
TRBV6-1	TRBD1	TRBJ1-5	once	CASTGDRYNQPQHF	TGTGCCAGCACCGGGGACAGATACAATCAGCCCCAGCATTTT
TRBV9	.	TRBJ1-1	.	CASRPTGLMNTEAFF	TGTGCCAGCAGACCTACGGGACTTATGAACACTGAAGCTTTCTTT
TRBV19	TRBD2	TRBJ2-7	.	CASSTEREAREQYF	TGTGCCAGTAGTACAGAGCGGGAGGCAAGAGAGCAGTACTTC
TRBV4-3	.	TRBJ2-2	.	CASSPTGDNTGELFF	TGCGCCAGCAGCCCTACGGGGGATAACACCGGGGAGCTGTTTTTT
TRBV28	TRBD1	TRBJ1-2	few	CASSPGQGTYGYTF	TGTGCCAGCAGTCCAGGACAGGGAACCTATGGCTACACCTTC
TRBV27	.	TRBJ2-1	.	CASSLSIAAYNEQFF	TGTGCCAGCAGTTTAAGCATAGCGGCTTACAATGAGCAGTTCTTC
TRBV6-6	TRBD1	TRBJ2-2	.	CASSRTGGSNTGELFF	TGTGCCAGCAGCAGGACAGGGGGCTCGAACACCGGGGAGCTGTTTTTT
TRBV30	.	TRBJ1-3	.	CAWSPSSGNTIYF	TGTGCCTGGAGTCCTAGCTCTGGAAACACCATATATTTT
TRBV5-1	.	TRBJ2-2	.	CASSLRQGDTGELFF	TGCGCCAGCAGCTTGCGGCAGGGCGACACCGGGGAGCTGTTTTTT
TRBV10-1	.	TRBJ2-3	.	CASSESTQRTPSTDTQYF	TGCGCCAGCAGTGAGTCGACACAGAGAACCCCTAGCACAGATACGCAGTATTTT
TRBV9	.	TRBJ1-5	.	CASSASSSSNQPQHF	TGTGCCAGCAGCGCTTCTTCCAGTAGCAATCAGCCCCAGCATTTT
TRBV13	TRBD2	TRBJ2-1	.	CASSFPSGGDNEQFF	TGTGCCAGCAGCTTCCCTAGCGGGGGGGACAATGAGCAGTTCTTC
TRBV7-9	.	TRBJ2-1	.	CASSLSAGGGPYNEQFF	TGTGCCAGCAGCTTATCCGCTGGGGGGGGCCCCTACAATGAGCAGTTCTTC
TRBV11-2	.	TRBJ2-7	.	CASSLRTYEQYF	TGTGCCAGCAGCTTGAGGACCTACGAGCAGTACTTC
TRBV7-2	.	TRBJ1-3	.	CASSLVVDNTIYF	TGTGCCAGCAGCTTAGTGGTAGATAACACCATATATTTT
TRBV10-3	TRBD1	TRBJ1-2	.	CAISEQGVDYGYTF	TGTGCCATCAGTGAGCAGGGGGTCGACTATGGCTACACCTTC
TRBV28	TRBD1	TRBJ2-7	.	CASSSAGTDDEQYF	TGTGCCAGCAGTTCCGCCGGGACAGACGATGAGCAGTACTTC
TRBV6-5	.	TRBJ1-5	few	CASSYSGGNQPQHF	TGTGCCAGCAGTTACTCGGGAGGCAATCAGCCCCAGCATTTT
TRBV25-1	.	TRBJ1-1	.	CASRDRGTMNTEAFF	TGTGCCAGCAGAGATCGCGGAACGATGAACACTGAAGCTTTCTTT
TRBV7-9	TRBD2	TRBJ2-3	.	CASTWRGGERQYF	TGTGCCAGCACTTGGCGGGGGGGCGAGAGGCAGTATTTT
TRBV27	.	TRBJ2-7	.	CASSPPAGTSPYEQYF	TGTGCCAGCAGTCCCCCGGCAGGTACAAGTCCCTACGAGCAGTACTTC
TRBV14	.	TRBJ2-7	.	CASSQDSAGAQYF	TGTGCCAGCAGCCAAGATAGCGCAGGGGCACAGTACTTC
TRBV10-3	TRBD2	TRBJ2-3	.	CAISESSAGGLTDTQYF	TGTGCCATCAGTGAGTCGAGCGCGGGGGGGCTCACAGATACGCAGTATTTT
TRBV6-5	TRBD2	TRBJ2-1	.	CASSYRLAGVGEQFF	TGTGCCAGCAGTTACCGTCTAGCGGGGGTGGGTGAGCAGTTCTTC
TRBV7-9	.	TRBJ2-3	.	CASSFRVSTDTQYF	TGTGCCAGCAGCTTTCGAGTTAGCACAGATACGCAGTATTTT
TRBV7-2	.	TRBJ1-1	.	CASSTKGGTEAFF	TGTGCCAGCAGCACAAAGGGAGGCACTGAAGCTTTCTTT
TRBV7-2	TRBD2	TRBJ2-7	.	CASSLGGSWYEQYF	TGTGCCAGCAGCTTGGGGGGGAGCTGGTACGAGCAGTACTTC
TRBV18	.	TRBJ2-5	.	CASYTGFQETQYF	TGTGCCAGCTATACGGGGTTTCAAGAGACCCAGTACTTC
TRBV29-1	.	TRBJ2-5	.	CSAPGETQYF	TGCAGCGCCCCAGGAGAGACCCAGTACTTC
TRBV7-2	TRBD1	TRBJ2-7	.	CASSLEGTGGQVEYF	TGTGCCAGCAGCTTAGAAGGGACAGGGGGGCAGGTGGAGTACTTC
TRBV10-3	.	TRBJ2-2	.	CAIKSLSNTGELFF	TGTGCCATCAAGAGTCTATCGAACACCGGGGAGCTGTTTTTT
TRBV27	.	TRBJ2-7	.	CASQFWGLTSYEQYF	TGTGCCAGCCAGTTTTGGGGACTCACTTCCTACGAGCAGTACTTC
TRBV5-4	.	TRBJ1-1	.	CASSLAAVNTEAFF	TGTGCCAGCAGCTTGGCGGCGGTAAACACTGAAGCTTTCTTT
TRBV28	.	TRBJ2-3	.	CASSLLTLKPTDTQYF	TGTGCCAGCAGTTTGTTGACACTTAAACCCACAGATACGCAGTATTTT
TRBV11-3	TRBD2	TRBJ2-7	.	CASSLGLAGSEQYF	TGTGCCAGCAGCTTAGGACTAGCAGGATCCGAGCAGTACTTC
TRBV5-6	TRBD1	TRBJ1-3	.	CASSFWTGQGTIYF	TGTGCCAGCAGCTTCTGGACAGGGCAGGGCACCATATATTTT
TRBV5-4	TRBD2	TRBJ2-7	once	CASSLGLAGGPSYEQYF	TGTGCCAGCAGCCTCGGACTAGCGGGAGGGCCGTCCTACGAGCAGTACTTC
TRBV29-1	.	TRBJ2-1	few	CSVTGGSSNEQFF	TGCAGCGTTACCGGGGGAAGTAGCAATGAGCAGTTCTTC
TRBV30	.	TRBJ2-4	.	CAWSPKEPSKNIQYF	TGTGCCTGGAGTCCCAAGGAGCCGTCCAAAAACATTCAGTACTTC
TRBV30	.	TRBJ2-7	.	CAWSVGGAYEQYF	TGTGCCTGGAGTGTCGGCGGGGCCTACGAGCAGTACTTC
TRBV2	TRBD1	TRBJ2-3	.	CASSGQGLTDTQYF	TGTGCCAGCAGTGGACAGGGGCTTACAGATACGCAGTATTTT
TRBV7-3	.	TRBJ2-5	.	CASSAGGSLGETQYF	TGTGCCAGCAGCGCCGGAGGGAGCCTGGGAGAGACCCAGTACTTC
TRBV5-6	.	TRBJ2-7	.	CASSLGGTYEQYF	TGTGCCAGCAGCTTAGGAGGAACCTACGAGCAGTACTTC
TRBV5-1	.	TRBJ1-2	.	CASSLRTGSLYGYTF	TGCGCCAGCAGCTTGAGAACAGGGAGTCTCTATGGCTACACCTTC
TRBV10-3	TRBD1	TRBJ2-1	.	CAIRAAGGNEQFF	TGTGCCATCAGGGCGGCAGGGGGAAATGAGCAGTTCTTC